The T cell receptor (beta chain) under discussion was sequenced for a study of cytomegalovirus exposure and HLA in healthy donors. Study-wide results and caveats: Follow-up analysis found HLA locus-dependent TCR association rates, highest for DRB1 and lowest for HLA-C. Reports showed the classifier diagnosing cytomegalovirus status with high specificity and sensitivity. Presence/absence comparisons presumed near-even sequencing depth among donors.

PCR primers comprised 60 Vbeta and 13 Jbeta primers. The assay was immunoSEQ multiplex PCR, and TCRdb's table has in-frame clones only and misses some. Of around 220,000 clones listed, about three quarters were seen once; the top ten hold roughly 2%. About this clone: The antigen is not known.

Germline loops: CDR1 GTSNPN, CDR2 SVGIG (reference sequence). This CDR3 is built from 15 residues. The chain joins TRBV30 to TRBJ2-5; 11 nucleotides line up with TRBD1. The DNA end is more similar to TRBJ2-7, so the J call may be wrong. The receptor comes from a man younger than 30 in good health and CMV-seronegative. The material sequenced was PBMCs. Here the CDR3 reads CAWRAPGTGGYEQYF. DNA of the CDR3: TGTGCCTGGAGAGCTCCCGGGACAGGGGGGTACGAGCAGTACTTC.